This T cell receptor beta chain appears in the sequencing data of a study of CD8 T cells in Susac syndrome. Sequencing targeted TCR beta in T cells from blood (CD8+ and CD4+). Each multiple sclerosis control was a treatment-naive patient with relapsing-remitting disease that was either stable or active. It was negative isolation that provided the CD8+ and CD4+ T cells, whereas TEMRA cells were enriched by FACS. Reverse transcription used about 0.45 to 1 ug RNA and random hexamers. An immunoSEQ multiplex PCR generated amplified TCR beta CDR3 products spanning 54 Vbeta and 13 Jbeta. In TCRdb, the immunoSEQ multiplex PCR reads were re-called with MiXCR into one record per CDR3 protein. The data contain some 300,000 distinct CDR3 sequences, approximately 90% of them seen just once; the ten biggest clones take up more than 0.15%. V was cut by 4 bases and J by 4 bases, with 14 bases left in between. Germline V lookup: CDR1 KGHSH, CDR2 LQKENI. The CDR3 consists of 14 residues.

V is TRBV18 and J is TRBJ2-7; D possibly uses TRBD1 or TRBD2 (6 bases each). This sequence was found in a human donor with multiple sclerosis. The sample was CD8+ T cells from PBMCs. The CDR3: CASSLLEGGYEQYF. For the CDR3, the DNA is TGTGCCAGCTCACTCCTCGAAGGGGGGTACGAGCAGTACTTC. Looking up the rest from reference TRBV18 and TRBJ2-7 gives the full variable domain: NAGVMQNPRHLVRRRGQEARLRCSPMKGHSHVYWYRQLPEEGLKFMVYLQKENIIDESGMPKERFSAEFPKEGPSILRIQQVVRGDSAAYFCASSLLEGGYEQYFGPGTRLTVT.